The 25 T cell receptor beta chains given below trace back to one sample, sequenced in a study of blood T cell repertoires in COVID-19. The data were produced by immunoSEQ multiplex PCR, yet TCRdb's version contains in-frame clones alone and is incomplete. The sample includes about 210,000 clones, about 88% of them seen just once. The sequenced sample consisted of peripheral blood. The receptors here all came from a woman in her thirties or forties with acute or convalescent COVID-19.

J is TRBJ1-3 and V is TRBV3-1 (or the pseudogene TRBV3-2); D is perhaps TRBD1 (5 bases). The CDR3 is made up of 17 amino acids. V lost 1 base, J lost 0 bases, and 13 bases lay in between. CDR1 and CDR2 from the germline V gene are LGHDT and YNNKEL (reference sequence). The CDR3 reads CASSQAAGRNSGNTIYF. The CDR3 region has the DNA TGTGCCAGCAGCCAAGCCGCAGGGCGAAACTCTGGAAACACCATATATTTT.

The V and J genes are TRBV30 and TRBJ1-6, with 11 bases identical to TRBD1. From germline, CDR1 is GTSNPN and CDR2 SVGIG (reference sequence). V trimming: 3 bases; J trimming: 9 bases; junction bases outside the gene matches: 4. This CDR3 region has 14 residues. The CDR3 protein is CAWRTGTGGSPLHF. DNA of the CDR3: TGTGCCTGGAGGACCGGGACAGGGGGTTCACCCCTCCACTTT. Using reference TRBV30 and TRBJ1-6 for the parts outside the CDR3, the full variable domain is SQTIHQWPATLVQPVGSPLSLECTVEGTSNPNLYWYRQAAGRGLQLLFYSVGIGQISSEVPQNLSASRPQDRQFILSSKKLLLSDSGFYLCAWRTGTGGSPLHFGNGTRLTVT.

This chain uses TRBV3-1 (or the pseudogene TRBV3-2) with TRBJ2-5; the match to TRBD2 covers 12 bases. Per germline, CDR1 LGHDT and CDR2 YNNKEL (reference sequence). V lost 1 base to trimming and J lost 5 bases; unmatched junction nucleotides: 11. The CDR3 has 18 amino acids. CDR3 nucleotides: TGTGCCAGCAGCCAAGTGGCTAGCGGGGGGGCCCTCATGGAGACCCAGTACTTC. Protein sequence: CASSQVASGGALMETQYF.

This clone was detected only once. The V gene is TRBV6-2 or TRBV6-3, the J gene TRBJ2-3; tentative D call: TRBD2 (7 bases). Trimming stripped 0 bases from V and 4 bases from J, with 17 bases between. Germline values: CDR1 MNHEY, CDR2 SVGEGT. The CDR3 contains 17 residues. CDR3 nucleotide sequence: TGTGCCAGCAGTTACTCGAGATCGGGGGGCCGCTCAGATACGCAGTATTTT. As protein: CASSYSRSGGRSDTQYF.

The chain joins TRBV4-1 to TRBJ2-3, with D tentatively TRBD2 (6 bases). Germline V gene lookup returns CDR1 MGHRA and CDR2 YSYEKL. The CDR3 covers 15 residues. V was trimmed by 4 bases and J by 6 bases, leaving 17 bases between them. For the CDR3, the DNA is TGCGCCAGCAGCCTAATCTGGGGGGTTGGTGATACGCAGTATTTT. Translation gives CASSLIWGVGDTQYF.

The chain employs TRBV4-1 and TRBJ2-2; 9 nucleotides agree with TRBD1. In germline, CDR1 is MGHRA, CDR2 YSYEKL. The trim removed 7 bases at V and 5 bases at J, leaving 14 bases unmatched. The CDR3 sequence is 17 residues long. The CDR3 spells CASTYGTGFVRTGELFF. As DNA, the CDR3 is TGCGCCAGCACCTATGGGACAGGGTTTGTTAGGACCGGGGAGCTGTTTTTT.

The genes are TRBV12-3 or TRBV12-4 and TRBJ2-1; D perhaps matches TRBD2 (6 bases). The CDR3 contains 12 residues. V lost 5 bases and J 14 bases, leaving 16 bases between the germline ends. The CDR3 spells CASSLTSRGKFF. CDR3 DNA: TGTGCCAGCAGTCTAACCTCTCGGGGGAAGTTCTTC.

CDR3 sequence reads: CASSPRTGGSYEQYV. In DNA form, the CDR3 reads TGTGCCAGCAGCCCAAGGACAGGAGGATCCTACGAGCAGTACGTC. The chain employs TRBV5-5 and TRBJ2-7, with 7 bases that match TRBD1. Unmatched junction bases numbered 8, after V lost 4 bases and J lost 1 base. Germline loops: CDR1 SGHKS, CDR2 YYEKEE (reference sequence). The CDR3 spans 15 residues.

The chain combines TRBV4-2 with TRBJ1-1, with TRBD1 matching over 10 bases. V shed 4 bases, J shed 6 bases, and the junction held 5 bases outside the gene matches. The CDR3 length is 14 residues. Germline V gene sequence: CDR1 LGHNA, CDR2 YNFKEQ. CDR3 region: CASSRGQGDSEAFF. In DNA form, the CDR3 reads TGTGCCAGCAGCCGAGGACAGGGGGATTCTGAAGCTTTCTTT.

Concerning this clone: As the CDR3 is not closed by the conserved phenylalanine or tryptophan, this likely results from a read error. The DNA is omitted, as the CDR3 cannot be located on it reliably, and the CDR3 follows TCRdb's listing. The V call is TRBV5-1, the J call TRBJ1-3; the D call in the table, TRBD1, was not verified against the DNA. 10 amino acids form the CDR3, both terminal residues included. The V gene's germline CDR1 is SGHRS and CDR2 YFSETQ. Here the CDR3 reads CASSLRTGRS.

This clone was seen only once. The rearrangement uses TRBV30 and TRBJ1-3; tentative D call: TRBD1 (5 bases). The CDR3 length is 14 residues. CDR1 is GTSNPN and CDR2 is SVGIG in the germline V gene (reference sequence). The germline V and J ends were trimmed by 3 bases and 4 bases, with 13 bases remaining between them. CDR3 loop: CAWRTTERGNTIYF. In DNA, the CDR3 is TGTGCCTGGAGGACGACAGAAAGAGGAAACACCATATATTTT.

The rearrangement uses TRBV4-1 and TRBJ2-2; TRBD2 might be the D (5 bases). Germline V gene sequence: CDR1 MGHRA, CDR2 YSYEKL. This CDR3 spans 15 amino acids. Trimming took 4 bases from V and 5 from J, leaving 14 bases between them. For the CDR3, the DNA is TGCGCCAGCAGCCTTCGACATACGGGGACCGGGGAGCTGTTTTTT. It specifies CASSLRHTGTGELFF.

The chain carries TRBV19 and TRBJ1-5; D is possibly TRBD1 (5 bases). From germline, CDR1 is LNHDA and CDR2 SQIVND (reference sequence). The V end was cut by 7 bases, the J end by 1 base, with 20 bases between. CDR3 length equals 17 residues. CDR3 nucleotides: TGTGCCAGTAACCCCAGGCAGGGAGGATTGAGCAATCAGCCCCAGCATTTT. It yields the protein CASNPRQGGLSNQPQHF.

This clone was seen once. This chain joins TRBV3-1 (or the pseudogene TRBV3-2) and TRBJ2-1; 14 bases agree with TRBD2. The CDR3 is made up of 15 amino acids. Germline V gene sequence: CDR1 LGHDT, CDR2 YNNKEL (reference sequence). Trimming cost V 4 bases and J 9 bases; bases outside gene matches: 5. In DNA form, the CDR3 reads TGTGCCAGCAGCCGCTCGACTAGCGGGGGGGGTGAGCAGTTCTTC. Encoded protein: CASSRSTSGGGEQFF.

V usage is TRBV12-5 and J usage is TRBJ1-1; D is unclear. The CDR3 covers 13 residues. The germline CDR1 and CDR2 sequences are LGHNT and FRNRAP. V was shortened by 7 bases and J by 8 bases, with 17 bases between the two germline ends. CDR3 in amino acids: CASAWQDLPEAFF. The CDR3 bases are TGTGCTAGTGCTTGGCAGGACTTGCCGGAAGCTTTCTTT.

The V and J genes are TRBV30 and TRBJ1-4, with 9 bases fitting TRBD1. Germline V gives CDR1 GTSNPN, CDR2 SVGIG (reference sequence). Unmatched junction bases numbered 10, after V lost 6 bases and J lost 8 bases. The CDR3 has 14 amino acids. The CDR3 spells CACDGTGREEKLFF. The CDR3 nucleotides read TGTGCCTGTGATGGGACAGGGCGAGAGGAAAAACTGTTTTTT.

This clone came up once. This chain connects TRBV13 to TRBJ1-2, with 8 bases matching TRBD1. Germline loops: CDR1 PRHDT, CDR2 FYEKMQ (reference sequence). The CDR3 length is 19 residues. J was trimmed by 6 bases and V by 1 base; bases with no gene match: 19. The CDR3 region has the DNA TGTGCCAGCAGCTTAGTGGGCGCCGGGGACAGGTGGCAAAGGGATGGCTACACCTTC. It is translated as CASSLVGAGDRWQRDGYTF.

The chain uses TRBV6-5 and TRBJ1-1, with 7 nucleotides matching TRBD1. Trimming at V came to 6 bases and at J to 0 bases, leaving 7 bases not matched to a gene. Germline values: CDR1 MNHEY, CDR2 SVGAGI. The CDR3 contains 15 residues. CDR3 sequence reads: CASSPPDRVNTEAFF. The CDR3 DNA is TGTGCCAGCAGCCCCCCCGACAGGGTGAACACTGAAGCTTTCTTT.

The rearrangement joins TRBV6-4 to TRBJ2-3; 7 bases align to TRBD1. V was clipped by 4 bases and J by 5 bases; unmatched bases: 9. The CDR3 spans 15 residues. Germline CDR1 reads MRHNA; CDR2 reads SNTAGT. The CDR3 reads CASSVKTGFLDTQYF. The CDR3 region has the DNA TGTGCCAGCAGTGTGAAGACAGGGTTTCTAGATACGCAGTATTTT.

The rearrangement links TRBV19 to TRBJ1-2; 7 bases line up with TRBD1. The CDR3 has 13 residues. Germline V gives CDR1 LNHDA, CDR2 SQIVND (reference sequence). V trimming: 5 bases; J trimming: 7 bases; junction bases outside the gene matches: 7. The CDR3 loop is CASSDREVSGYTF. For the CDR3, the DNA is TGTGCCAGTAGTGACAGGGAAGTGAGTGGCTACACCTTC.

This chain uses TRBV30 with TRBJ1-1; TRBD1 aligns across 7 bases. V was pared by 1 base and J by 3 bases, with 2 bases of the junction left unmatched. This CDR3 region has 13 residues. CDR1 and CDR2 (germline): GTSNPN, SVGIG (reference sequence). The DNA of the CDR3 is TGTGCCTGGAGTGGAGGGGGCTACACTGAAGCTTTCTTT. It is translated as CAWSGGGYTEAFF.

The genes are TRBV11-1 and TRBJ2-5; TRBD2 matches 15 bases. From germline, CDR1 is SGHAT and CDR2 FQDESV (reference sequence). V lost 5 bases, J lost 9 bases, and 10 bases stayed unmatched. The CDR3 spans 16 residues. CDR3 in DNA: TGTGCCAGCAGCCCCCGGACTAGCGGGGGGGGTCTGGCCCAGTACTTC. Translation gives CASSPRTSGGGLAQYF.

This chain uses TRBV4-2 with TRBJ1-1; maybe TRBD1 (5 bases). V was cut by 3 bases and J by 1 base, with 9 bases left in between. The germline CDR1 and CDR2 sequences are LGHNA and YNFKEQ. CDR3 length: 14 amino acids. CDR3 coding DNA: TGTGCCAGCAGCCACCCAGGGCAGAACACTGAAGCTTTCTTT. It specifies CASSHPGQNTEAFF.

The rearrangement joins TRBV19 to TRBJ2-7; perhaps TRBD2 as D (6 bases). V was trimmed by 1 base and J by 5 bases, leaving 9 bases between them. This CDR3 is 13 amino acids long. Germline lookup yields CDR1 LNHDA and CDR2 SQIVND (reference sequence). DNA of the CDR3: TGTGCCAGTAGTATAGTTGGAGGGCACGAGCAGTACGTC. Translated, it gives CASSIVGGHEQYV.

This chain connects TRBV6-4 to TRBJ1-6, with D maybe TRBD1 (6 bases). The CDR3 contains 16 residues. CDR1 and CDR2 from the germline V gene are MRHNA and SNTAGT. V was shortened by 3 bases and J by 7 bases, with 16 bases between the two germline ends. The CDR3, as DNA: TGTGCCAGCAGTGAGGGGGGGGCAGGGCCCAATTCACCCCTCCACTTT. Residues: CASSEGGAGPNSPLHF.